These T cell receptor beta chains were read from a single sample in a study of blood T cell repertoires in COVID-19. Produced via immunoSEQ multiplex PCR; TCRdb's table is partial and in-frame only. Here the sample spans 350,000 to 450,000 clones, around 90% being singletons. Material: peripheral blood. These receptors were taken from a man aged 35 to 55 with acute or convalescent COVID-19. Both conserved end residues are part of each CDR3. The D gene is left open where the match is weak. The size entry is marked missing in some rows and otherwise reads once, few, many or a size class.

CDR3nt: TGTGCCAGCAGTCAGGGAGGGTGGGAGACCCAGTACTTC
CDR3aa: CASSQGGWETQYF
d_gene: TRBD2
v_gene: TRBV5-4
abundance: NA
j_gene: TRBJ2-5

CDR3nt: TGCAGTGCCAGTAAGGGGAACGCTTTCTTT
CDR3aa: CSASKGNAFF
d_gene: NA
v_gene: TRBV20-1
abundance: NA
j_gene: TRBJ1-1

CDR3nt: TGTGCCAGCAGCTTGAGGGACACCAGGAACACTGAAGCTTTCTTT
CDR3aa: CASSLRDTRNTEAFF
d_gene: NA
v_gene: TRBV5-8
abundance: NA
j_gene: TRBJ1-1

CDR3nt: TGTGCCAGCAGCGCGAGCGGGAGGGCATCGTCAGATACGCAGTATTTT
CDR3aa: CASSASGRASSDTQYF
d_gene: TRBD2
v_gene: TRBV7-8
abundance: NA
j_gene: TRBJ2-3

CDR3nt: TGTGCCAGCTCACTGTGGACAGCGGAACTGAACACCGGGGAGCTGTTTTTT
CDR3aa: CASSLWTAELNTGELFF
d_gene: NA
v_gene: TRBV18
abundance: once
j_gene: TRBJ2-2

CDR3nt: TGTGCCAGCAGTAAGGGACAGCCCATGAACACTGAAGCTTTCTTT
CDR3aa: CASSKGQPMNTEAFF
d_gene: TRBD1
v_gene: TRBV6-5
abundance: NA
j_gene: TRBJ1-1

CDR3nt: TGTGCCAGCAGCGGGAGGGCTAGCGGTTCGTTCCCAGATACGCAGTATTTT
CDR3aa: CASSGRASGSFPDTQYF
d_gene: TRBD2
v_gene: TRBV5-4
abundance: NA
j_gene: TRBJ2-3

CDR3nt: TGTGCCAGTAGTAGCGGACGGGGTTCCGAGCAGTACTTC
CDR3aa: CASSSGRGSEQYF
d_gene: NA
v_gene: TRBV19
abundance: NA
j_gene: TRBJ2-7

CDR3nt: TGTGCCAGTACAAACCGGAGCAATCAGCCCCAGCATTTT
CDR3aa: CASTNRSNQPQHF
d_gene: NA
v_gene: TRBV19
abundance: NA
j_gene: TRBJ1-5

CDR3nt: TGTGCCAGTAGTATAAGTCCGGCCTACGAGCAGTACTTC
CDR3aa: CASSISPAYEQYF
d_gene: NA
v_gene: TRBV19
abundance: NA
j_gene: TRBJ2-7

CDR3nt: TGCAGTCCTAGTCAGGGGTTTGGCGACACTGAAGCTTTCTTT
CDR3aa: CSPSQGFGDTEAFF
d_gene: NA
v_gene: TRBV20-1
abundance: NA
j_gene: TRBJ1-1

CDR3nt: TGTGCCAGCAGCTTCTACAGGGGTTGGGAGCAGTACTTC
CDR3aa: CASSFYRGWEQYF
d_gene: TRBD1
v_gene: TRBV11-2
abundance: NA
j_gene: TRBJ2-7

CDR3nt: TGTGCCAGCATGGCGGGAGGGCGTATCGGGGAGCTGTTTTTT
CDR3aa: CASMAGGRIGELFF
d_gene: TRBD2
v_gene: TRBV28
abundance: NA
j_gene: TRBJ2-2

CDR3nt: TGTGCCAGCAGTTCCCCAGCGGATAACTATGGCTACACCTTC
CDR3aa: CASSSPADNYGYTF
d_gene: NA
v_gene: TRBV28
abundance: NA
j_gene: TRBJ1-2

CDR3nt: TGTGCCAGCAGTGTGGGGGGGGACGGGGAGCTGTTTTTT
CDR3aa: CASSVGGDGELFF
d_gene: TRBD2
v_gene: TRBV12-3/TRBV12-4
abundance: NA
j_gene: TRBJ2-2

CDR3nt: TGTGCCAGCAGCCGTTCGGCAGGGGCCTCAACTAATGAAAAACTGTTTTTT
CDR3aa: CASSRSAGASTNEKLFF
d_gene: NA
v_gene: TRBV7-8
abundance: NA
j_gene: TRBJ1-4

CDR3nt: TGTGCCTGGAGTTCAGGGCCTGGAGGCAATCAGCCCCAGCATTTT
CDR3aa: CAWSSGPGGNQPQHF
d_gene: NA
v_gene: TRBV30
abundance: NA
j_gene: TRBJ1-5

CDR3nt: TGTGCCAGCAGTCCCGGTTGGGGGGATGAAAAACTGTTTTTT
CDR3aa: CASSPGWGDEKLFF
d_gene: NA
v_gene: TRBV27
abundance: NA
j_gene: TRBJ1-4

CDR3nt: TGTGCCAGTAGTATAGATTTCGGGGGGCAGGAGACCCAGTACTTC
CDR3aa: CASSIDFGGQETQYF
d_gene: NA
v_gene: TRBV19
abundance: NA
j_gene: TRBJ2-5

CDR3nt: TGTGCCAGCAGCAGTACAACATACCTTAACTATGGCTACACCTTC
CDR3aa: CASSSTTYLNYGYTF
d_gene: NA
v_gene: TRBV5-4
abundance: NA
j_gene: TRBJ1-2

CDR3nt: TGTGCCAGCAGCCCGACTGGACAGGCGTATAGCAATCAGCCCCAGCATTTT
CDR3aa: CASSPTGQAYSNQPQHF
d_gene: TRBD1
v_gene: TRBV28
abundance: NA
j_gene: TRBJ1-5

CDR3nt: TGTGCCAGCAGTTTATCTGGGACAGACCCCAGAGGGTCCTACGAGCAGTACTTC
CDR3aa: CASSLSGTDPRGSYEQYF
d_gene: TRBD1
v_gene: TRBV27
abundance: NA
j_gene: TRBJ2-7

CDR3nt: TGTGCCAGCAGCCAGGACTCTAGGGAAAACACTGAAGCTTTCTTT
CDR3aa: CASSQDSRENTEAFF
d_gene: NA
v_gene: TRBV4-2
abundance: once
j_gene: TRBJ1-1

CDR3nt: TGTGCCAGCAGGTCGACAGGGGAGAACACTGAAGCTTTCTTT
CDR3aa: CASRSTGENTEAFF
d_gene: TRBD1
v_gene: TRBV28
abundance: NA
j_gene: TRBJ1-1

CDR3nt: TGTGCCAGCAATTACCAGGGGAACACTGAAGCTTTCTTT
CDR3aa: CASNYQGNTEAFF
d_gene: NA
v_gene: TRBV2
abundance: NA
j_gene: TRBJ1-1

CDR3nt: TGCGCCAGCCGCAGTTCCGGGGAGCTGTTTTTT
CDR3aa: CASRSSGELFF
d_gene: NA
v_gene: TRBV10-2
abundance: NA
j_gene: TRBJ2-2

CDR3nt: TGTGCCAGCAGTCTGGGCGTCACAGATACGCAGTATTTT
CDR3aa: CASSLGVTDTQYF
d_gene: NA
v_gene: TRBV28
abundance: NA
j_gene: TRBJ2-3

CDR3nt: TGTGCCAGCAGCTTAGCCTACACCGGGGAGCTGTTTTTT
CDR3aa: CASSLAYTGELFF
d_gene: NA
v_gene: TRBV7-9
abundance: NA
j_gene: TRBJ2-2

CDR3nt: TGTGCCAGCAGCCTTGACAGAAGCTCCTACAATGAGCAGTTCTTC
CDR3aa: CASSLDRSSYNEQFF
d_gene: NA
v_gene: TRBV3-1/TRBV3-2
abundance: NA
j_gene: TRBJ2-1

CDR3nt: TGTGCCAGCAGTTTTGTTCCTAGCGGGAGGAATGAGCAGTTCTTC
CDR3aa: CASSFVPSGRNEQFF
d_gene: TRBD2
v_gene: TRBV27
abundance: NA
j_gene: TRBJ2-1

CDR3nt: TGTGCCAGCAGTGAAGCGACTAGAGGCTCCTACGAGCAGTACTTC
CDR3aa: CASSEATRGSYEQYF
d_gene: NA
v_gene: TRBV2
abundance: NA
j_gene: TRBJ2-7

CDR3nt: TGTGCCACCAGCAGAGAACTGGGACACAACTACGAGCAGTACTTC
CDR3aa: CATSRELGHNYEQYF
d_gene: NA
v_gene: TRBV15
abundance: once
j_gene: TRBJ2-7